This entry is about one T cell receptor beta chain. Germline values: CDR1 DFQATT, CDR2 SNEGSKA (reference sequence). There are 14 residues in the CDR3. From its re-call of the 5' RACE reads, TCRdb lists each CDR3 protein once, without DNA. Seen in this sample are some 280,000 distinct CDR3 sequences; the ten most common clones hold approximately 0.41%. The data are from a study of T cells expressing NK-cell markers. Material: blood T cells: a sorted CD56 or NKG2C T cell subset, CD4+ or CD8+ T cells, or bulk PBMC T cells (not recorded which). The chain combines TRBV20-1 with TRBJ2-3; the D call from TCRdb, TRBD1, cannot be confirmed without DNA. The receptor comes from a young man in good health. The CDR3 is CSARPGGRTDTQYF.